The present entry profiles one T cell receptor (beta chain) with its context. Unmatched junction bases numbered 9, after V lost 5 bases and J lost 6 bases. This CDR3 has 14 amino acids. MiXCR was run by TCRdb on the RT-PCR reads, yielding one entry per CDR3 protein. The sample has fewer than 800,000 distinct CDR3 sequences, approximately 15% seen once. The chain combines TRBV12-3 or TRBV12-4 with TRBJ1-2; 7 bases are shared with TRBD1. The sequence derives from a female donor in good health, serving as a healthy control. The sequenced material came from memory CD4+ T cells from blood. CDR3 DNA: TGTGCCAGCAGTCCCCCGACAGGGATTCATGGCTACACCTTC. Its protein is CASSPPTGIHGYTF.